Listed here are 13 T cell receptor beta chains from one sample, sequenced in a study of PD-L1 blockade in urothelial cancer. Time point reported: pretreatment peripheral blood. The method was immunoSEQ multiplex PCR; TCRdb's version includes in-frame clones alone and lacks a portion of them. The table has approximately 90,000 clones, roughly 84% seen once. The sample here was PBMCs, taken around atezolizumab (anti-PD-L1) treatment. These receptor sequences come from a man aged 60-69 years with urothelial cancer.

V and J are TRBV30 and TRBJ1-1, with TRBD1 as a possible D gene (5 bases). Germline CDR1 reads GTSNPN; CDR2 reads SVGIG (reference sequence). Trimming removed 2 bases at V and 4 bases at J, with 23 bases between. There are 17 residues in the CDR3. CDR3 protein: CAWSPPRRRGSGTEAFF. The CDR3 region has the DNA TGTGCCTGGAGTCCCCCCAGGAGACGGGGGTCGGGCACTGAAGCTTTCTTT.

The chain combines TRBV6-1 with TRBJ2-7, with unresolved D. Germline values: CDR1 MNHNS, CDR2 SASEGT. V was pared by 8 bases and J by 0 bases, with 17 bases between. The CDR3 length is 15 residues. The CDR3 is CASSLLPERSYEQYF. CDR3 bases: TGTGCCAGCTCGCTGTTACCCGAGCGCTCCTACGAGCAGTACTTC.

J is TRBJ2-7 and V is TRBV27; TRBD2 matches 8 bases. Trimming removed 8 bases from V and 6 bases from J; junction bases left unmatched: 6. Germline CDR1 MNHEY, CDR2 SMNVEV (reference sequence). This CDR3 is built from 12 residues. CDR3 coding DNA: TGTGCCAGCCGCGGGGGGCACGGCGAGCAGTACTTC. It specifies CASRGGHGEQYF.

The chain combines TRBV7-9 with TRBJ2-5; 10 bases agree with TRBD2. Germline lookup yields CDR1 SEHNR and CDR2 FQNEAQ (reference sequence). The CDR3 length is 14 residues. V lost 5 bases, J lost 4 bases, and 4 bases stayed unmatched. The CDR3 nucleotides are TGTGCCAGCAGCCAGCGGGGGGGCGGAGAGACCCAGTACTTC. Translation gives CASSQRGGGETQYF.

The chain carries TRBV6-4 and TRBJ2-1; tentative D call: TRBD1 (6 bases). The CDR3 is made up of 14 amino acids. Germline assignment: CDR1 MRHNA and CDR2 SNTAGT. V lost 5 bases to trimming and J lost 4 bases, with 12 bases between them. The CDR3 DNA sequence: TGTGCCAGCAGTCACCCCGGACAGTACAATGAGCAGTTCTTC. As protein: CASSHPGQYNEQFF.

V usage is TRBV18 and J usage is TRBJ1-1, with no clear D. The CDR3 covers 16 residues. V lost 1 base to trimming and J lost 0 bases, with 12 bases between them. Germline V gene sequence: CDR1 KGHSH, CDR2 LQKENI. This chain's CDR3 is CASSPRSKILNTEAFF. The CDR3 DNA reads TGTGCCAGCTCACCACGAAGCAAGATTTTGAACACTGAAGCTTTCTTT. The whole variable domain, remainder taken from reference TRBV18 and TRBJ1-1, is NAGVMQNPRHLVRRRGQEARLRCSPMKGHSHVYWYRQLPEEGLKFMVYLQKENIIDESGMPKERFSAEFPKEGPSILRIQQVVRGDSAAYFCASSPRSKILNTEAFFGQGTRLTVV.

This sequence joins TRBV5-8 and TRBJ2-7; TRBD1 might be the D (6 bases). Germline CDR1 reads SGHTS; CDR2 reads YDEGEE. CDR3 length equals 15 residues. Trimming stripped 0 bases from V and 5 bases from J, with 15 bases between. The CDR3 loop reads CASSLAQGRVDEQYF. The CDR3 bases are TGTGCCAGCAGCTTGGCCCAGGGGCGTGTGGACGAGCAGTACTTC.

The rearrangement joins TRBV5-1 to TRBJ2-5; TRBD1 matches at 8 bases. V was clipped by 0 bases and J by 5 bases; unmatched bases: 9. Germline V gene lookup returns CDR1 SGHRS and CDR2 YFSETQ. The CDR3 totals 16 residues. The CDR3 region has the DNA TGCGCCAGCAGCTTGGGGACAGGGATGGGCTTGGAGACCCAGTACTTC. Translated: CASSLGTGMGLETQYF.

The CDR3 DNA is TGCGCCAGCAGCGGGGGGACTGCGAACACCGGGGAGCTGTTTTTT. Translated: CASSGGTANTGELFF. The chain uses TRBV5-1 and TRBJ2-2; D is possibly TRBD2 (6 bases). The V and J ends lost 4 bases and 0 bases respectively, with 10 bases between them. From germline, CDR1 is SGHRS and CDR2 YFSETQ. CDR3 length: 15 residues.

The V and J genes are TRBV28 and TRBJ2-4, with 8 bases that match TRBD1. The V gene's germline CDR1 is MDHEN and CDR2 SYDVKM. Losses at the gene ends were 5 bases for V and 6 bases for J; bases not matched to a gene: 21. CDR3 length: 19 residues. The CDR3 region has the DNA TGTGCCAGCAGTACCCATTACCGAGCAGACAGGGGTCGGGGAAACATTCAGTACTTC. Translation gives CASSTHYRADRGRGNIQYF.

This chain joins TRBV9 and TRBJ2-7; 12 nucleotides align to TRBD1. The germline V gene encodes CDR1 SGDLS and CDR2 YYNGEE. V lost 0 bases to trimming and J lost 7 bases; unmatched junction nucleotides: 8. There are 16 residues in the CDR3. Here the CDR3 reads CASSVDGGQGAREQYF. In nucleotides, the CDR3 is TGTGCCAGCAGCGTAGATGGGGGACAGGGGGCTAGGGAGCAGTACTTC.

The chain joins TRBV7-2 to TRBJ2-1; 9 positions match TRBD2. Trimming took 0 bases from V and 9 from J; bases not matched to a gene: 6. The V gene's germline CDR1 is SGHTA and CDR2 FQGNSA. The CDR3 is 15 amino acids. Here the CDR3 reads CASSLALAGRGEQFF. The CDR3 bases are TGTGCCAGCAGCTTAGCCCTAGCGGGGCGGGGTGAGCAGTTCTTC.

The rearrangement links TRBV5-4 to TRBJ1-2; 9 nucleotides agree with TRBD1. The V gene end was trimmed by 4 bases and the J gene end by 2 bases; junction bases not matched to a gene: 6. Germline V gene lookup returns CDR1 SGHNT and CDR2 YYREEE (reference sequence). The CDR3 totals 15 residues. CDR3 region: CASSRSGQGNYGYTF. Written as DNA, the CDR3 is TGTGCCAGCAGCCGCTCGGGACAGGGAAACTATGGCTACACCTTC.